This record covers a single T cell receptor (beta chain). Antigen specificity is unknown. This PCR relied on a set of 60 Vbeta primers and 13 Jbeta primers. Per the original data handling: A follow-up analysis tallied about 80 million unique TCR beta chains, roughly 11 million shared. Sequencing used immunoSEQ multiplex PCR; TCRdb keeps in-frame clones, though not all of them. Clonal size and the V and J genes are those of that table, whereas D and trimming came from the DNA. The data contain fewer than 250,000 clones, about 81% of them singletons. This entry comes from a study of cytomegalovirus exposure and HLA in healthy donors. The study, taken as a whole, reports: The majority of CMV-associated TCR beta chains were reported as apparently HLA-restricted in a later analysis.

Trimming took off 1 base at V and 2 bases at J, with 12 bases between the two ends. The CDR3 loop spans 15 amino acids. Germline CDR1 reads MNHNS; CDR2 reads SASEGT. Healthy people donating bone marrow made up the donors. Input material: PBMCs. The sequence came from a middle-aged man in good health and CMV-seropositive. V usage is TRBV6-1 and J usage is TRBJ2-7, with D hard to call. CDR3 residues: CASSEGHQVPYEQYF. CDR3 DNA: TGTGCCAGCAGTGAAGGTCACCAGGTACCCTACGAGCAGTACTTC.